These T cell receptor beta chains were read from a single sample in a study of blood T cell repertoires in COVID-19. Repertoires were generated with immunoSEQ multiplex PCR, while TCRdb's copy carries only in-frame clones and drops some. The sample includes some 170,000 clones, about 88% of them seen just once. The sequencing input was peripheral blood. All receptors derive from a man aged 60-69 years with active or convalescent COVID-19. CDR3s include the opening cysteine and the closing phenylalanine or tryptophan. A D gene is named only where the DNA matches it firmly. Clone size is not always given. Where it is, it says once, few, many or a class for expanded clones.

CDR3 protein: CASSPETSHNEQFF; CDR3 DNA: TGTGCCAGCAGCCCCGAGACTAGCCACAATGAGCAGTTCTTC; D gene: TRBD2; clone size: .; V gene: TRBV3-1/TRBV3-2; J gene: TRBJ2-1
CDR3 protein: CASSGQGMNEQFF; CDR3 DNA: TGCGCCAGCAGCGGACAGGGGATGAATGAGCAGTTCTTC; D gene: TRBD1; clone size: few; V gene: TRBV5-1; J gene: TRBJ2-1
CDR3 protein: CASRTAGEGTEAFF; CDR3 DNA: TGTGCCAGCAGGACTGCGGGGGAGGGCACTGAAGCTTTCTTT; D gene: .; clone size: .; V gene: TRBV6-6; J gene: TRBJ1-1
CDR3 protein: CASSTYGLISGNTIYF; CDR3 DNA: TGTGCCAGCAGCACTTATGGACTGATCTCTGGAAACACCATATATTTT; D gene: .; clone size: .; V gene: TRBV7-8; J gene: TRBJ1-3
CDR3 protein: CASSLTGDLVSGANVLTF; CDR3 DNA: TGCGCCAGCAGCTTGACGGGGGACTTGGTCTCTGGGGCCAACGTCCTGACTTTC; D gene: .; clone size: once; V gene: TRBV5-1; J gene: TRBJ2-6
CDR3 protein: CASSTLAVRNEQYF; CDR3 DNA: TGTGCCAGTAGTACCTTAGCGGTTCGGAACGAGCAGTACTTC; D gene: .; clone size: .; V gene: TRBV19; J gene: TRBJ2-7
CDR3 protein: CASSQDERGYTF; CDR3 DNA: TGTGCCAGCAGCCAAGACGAACGGGGCTACACCTTC; D gene: .; clone size: .; V gene: TRBV3-1/TRBV3-2; J gene: TRBJ1-2
CDR3 protein: CASSPGGYQPQHF; CDR3 DNA: TGTGCCAGCAGTCCAGGTGGGTATCAGCCCCAGCATTTT; D gene: .; clone size: once; V gene: TRBV6-6; J gene: TRBJ1-5
CDR3 protein: CASSPRLAGGDNEQFF; CDR3 DNA: TGTGCCAGCTCACCGAGACTAGCGGGAGGGGACAATGAGCAGTTCTTC; D gene: TRBD2; clone size: .; V gene: TRBV18; J gene: TRBJ2-1
CDR3 protein: CASSRRTGGNTEAFF; CDR3 DNA: TGTGCCAGCAGCCGGCGGACAGGGGGGAACACTGAAGCTTTCTTT; D gene: TRBD1; clone size: .; V gene: TRBV3-1/TRBV3-2; J gene: TRBJ1-1
CDR3 protein: CASSQGTSGAYEQYF; CDR3 DNA: TGTGCCAGCAGCCAAGGGACTAGCGGGGCCTACGAGCAGTACTTC; D gene: TRBD2; clone size: once; V gene: TRBV3-1/TRBV3-2; J gene: TRBJ2-7
CDR3 protein: CASSFDRGPRGGYGYTF; CDR3 DNA: TGTGCCAGCAGCTTTGACAGGGGGCCCCGGGGAGGCTATGGCTACACCTTC; D gene: TRBD1; clone size: .; V gene: TRBV5-4; J gene: TRBJ1-2
CDR3 protein: CAISESVTAREAFF; CDR3 DNA: TGTGCCATCAGTGAGTCGGTAACAGCCCGTGAAGCTTTCTTT; D gene: .; clone size: .; V gene: TRBV10-3; J gene: TRBJ1-1
CDR3 protein: CASSSPAGIGTGELFF; CDR3 DNA: TGTGCCAGCAGTTCGCCCGCGGGGATCGGCACCGGGGAGCTGTTTTTT; D gene: .; clone size: few; V gene: TRBV28; J gene: TRBJ2-2
CDR3 protein: CASSLGPGGPGEQYF; CDR3 DNA: TGCGCCAGCAGCTTGGGTCCGGGAGGCCCGGGGGAGCAGTACTTC; D gene: TRBD2; clone size: few; V gene: TRBV5-1; J gene: TRBJ2-7
CDR3 protein: CASSLYNSRGYGYTF; CDR3 DNA: TGTGCCAGCAGCTTGTATAACAGTAGGGGGTATGGCTACACCTTC; D gene: .; clone size: .; V gene: TRBV5-4; J gene: TRBJ1-2
CDR3 protein: CASSQGQGTEAFF; CDR3 DNA: TGTGCCAGCAGCCAAGGACAGGGTACTGAAGCTTTCTTT; D gene: TRBD1; clone size: once; V gene: TRBV3-1/TRBV3-2; J gene: TRBJ1-1
CDR3 protein: CASSLVGTGRVAAYNEQFF; CDR3 DNA: TGTGCCAGCAGCTTAGTTGGGACAGGGAGAGTAGCGGCCTACAATGAGCAGTTCTTC; D gene: TRBD1; clone size: .; V gene: TRBV7-8; J gene: TRBJ2-1
CDR3 protein: CASSDRAGPFEQYF; CDR3 DNA: TGTGCCAGCAGTGATAGAGCGGGACCCTTCGAGCAGTACTTC; D gene: TRBD2; clone size: .; V gene: TRBV6-1; J gene: TRBJ2-7
CDR3 protein: CATSDLPRGQGRGGFYEQYF; CDR3 DNA: TGTGCCACCAGTGATTTGCCACGGGGACAGGGTCGTGGAGGGTTCTACGAGCAGTACTTC; D gene: TRBD1; clone size: .; V gene: TRBV24-1; J gene: TRBJ2-7
CDR3 protein: CASSPLPGQGSYGYTF; CDR3 DNA: TGTGCCAGCAGCCCACTACCTGGACAGGGATCCTATGGCTACACCTTC; D gene: TRBD1; clone size: .; V gene: TRBV7-9; J gene: TRBJ1-2
CDR3 protein: CASSLLSSGNTIYF; CDR3 DNA: TGTGCCAGCAGCCTACTGAGCTCTGGAAACACCATATATTTT; D gene: .; clone size: .; V gene: TRBV6-5; J gene: TRBJ1-3
CDR3 protein: CASSPGQTFSGNTIYF; CDR3 DNA: TGTGCCAGCAGCCCGGGACAGACATTCTCTGGAAACACCATATATTTT; D gene: TRBD1; clone size: .; V gene: TRBV7-9; J gene: TRBJ1-3
CDR3 protein: CASRYPGVSRNTEAFF; CDR3 DNA: TGTGCCAGCAGGTACCCCGGGGTATCACGGAACACTGAAGCTTTCTTT; D gene: .; clone size: .; V gene: TRBV5-8; J gene: TRBJ1-1
CDR3 protein: CASSYSWGGNQPQHF; CDR3 DNA: TGTGCCAGCAGTTACTCGTGGGGGGGCAATCAGCCCCAGCATTTT; D gene: .; clone size: few; V gene: TRBV6-5; J gene: TRBJ1-5
CDR3 protein: CASSLGVRGGNQPQHF; CDR3 DNA: TGCGCCAGCAGCTTGGGCGTCAGAGGTGGCAATCAGCCCCAGCATTTT; D gene: .; clone size: .; V gene: TRBV5-1; J gene: TRBJ1-5
CDR3 protein: CASSQDMAGSGYTF; CDR3 DNA: TGCGCCAGCAGCCAAGATATGGCAGGGTCCGGCTACACCTTC; D gene: .; clone size: .; V gene: TRBV4-1; J gene: TRBJ1-2
CDR3 protein: CASSLRDRDYEQYF; CDR3 DNA: TGTGCCAGCAGCCTCCGGGACAGGGACTACGAGCAGTACTTC; D gene: TRBD1; clone size: .; V gene: TRBV7-2; J gene: TRBJ2-7